This TCR beta chain was profiled in a study of regulatory T cells in long-lasting Graves disease (dated by TCRdb to 2020 to 2022). Notes on the research overall: Patients with newly diagnosed Graves' disease had been on antithyroid drugs for under 3 months. Persistent Graves' disease patients were compared with newly diagnosed Graves' disease patients by peripheral blood TCR sequencing and RNA sequencing. The study was registered as a clinical trial and conducted in China. A total of roughly 35 samples underwent TCR sequencing: around 13 from persistent and roughly 20 from newly diagnosed Graves' disease patients. Study-wide findings and limitations: Lower TCR Shannon entropy and fewer highly expanded clones were observed in persistent Graves' disease patients than in newly diagnosed patients, which suggested clonal expansion. Only the TCR beta chain was sequenced and analyzed. More public clonotypes were shared among persistent patients (about 2,800) than among newly diagnosed patients (approximately 1,000). Persistent disease showed preferential use of TRBV28, TRBJ1-2 and TRBJ2-5, whereas newly diagnosed disease favored TRBV20-1 and TRBJ2-1. As a limitation, the authors acknowledged that the small sample size may reduce accuracy. Because the primary lesion, thyroid tissue, could not be accessed, the study looked at peripheral blood alone.

What the time point label conveys for this sample: newly diagnosed GD, antithyroid drugs for less than 3 months. RNA was extracted from PBMCs in TRIzol for both TCR sequencing and RNA sequencing. The diagnosis of Graves' disease was made according to American Thyroid Association guidelines. The patients came from an endocrinology department in Xi'an, China. Each patient gave approximately 9.7 milliliters of peripheral blood, collected in an EDTA anticoagulant tube. Ficoll Paque Plus density gradient separation was used to isolate PBMCs, and no further T cell sorting was performed. RNA quality was checked with an Agilent 2100 Bioanalyzer and agarose gel, and concentration with a NanoDrop 2000. The method was multiplex PCR. Instrument on record: Illumina HiSeq 4000. iRepertoire HTBI primers and Arm-PCR amplification of CDR3 regions were used to construct TCR beta libraries. Before sequencing, the PCR products underwent gel purification. As for the authors' bioinformatics: Gene usage analysis of CDR3 amino acid clonotypes used the roughly 60 TRBV and more than 13 TRBJ segments found across samples. Filtered high-quality paired reads were merged into contigs using COPE and FqMerger. BLAST was used to align contigs to IMGT TRBV, TRBD and TRBJ reference genes, and CDR3 was defined according to IMGT. Highly expanded clones were defined as clonotypes with a frequency above 0.1%. Shannon entropy served as the measure of repertoire diversity, while the Gini coefficient captured V-J evenness. Public clonotypes were defined as clonotypes shared by more than one individual. TCRdb reworked the public reads: Q25 trimming with fastp, MiXCR clone assembly, productive beta chains retained. Every entry covers one CDR3 protein and lists the most common genes and DNA from its rows. The V and J calls shown here were made by TCRdb, not taken from the authors' results. Within this sample are 400,000 to 550,000 distinct CDR3 sequences, with approximately 16% of them counted one time only. The biggest ten clones account for over 8.5% of the sample.

CDR1 LGHDT and CDR2 YNNKEL were looked up in the germline V gene (reference sequence). From cysteine to phenylalanine, the CDR3 is 14 amino acids long. Of all the DNA, just the CDR3 is kept, 42 bases in frame from base 1. V sheds 2 bases and J sheds 2 bases, leaving 10 bases between their ends. As concerns this clonotype: Its antigen is currently not known. No base quality information exists; no much larger clone differs at one position.

These data were likewise used in another study, on T cells in Graves' hyperthyroidism and ophthalmopathy. As the second publication notes: Stable Graves' hyperthyroidism was defined as the absence of progression to ophthalmopathy over 18 months of follow-up. The hyperthyroidism patients were between 18 and 65 years old and newly diagnosed, with a disease duration of less than 2 months. The study excluded patients with uncontrolled infections, other autoimmune diseases, pregnancy or lactation. Diagnoses relied on clinical symptoms, serum thyroxine and TRAb, thyroid ultrasound and orbital computed tomography. A first-round RT-PCR of the TCR CDR3 used the HTBI primer set with the Qiagen OneStep RT-PCR kit. Most expanded thyroid clonotypes (frequency above 0.001) were also detected in blood, suggesting blood repertoires may reflect thyroid immune responses. In cross-validation, a model built on a 13 V-J signature told ophthalmopathy apart from stable hyperthyroidism with about 90% sensitivity and roughly 83% specificity, and in testing the same model reached 80%/75%. In validation, the model predicted progression to ophthalmopathy a median of about 6 months before onset, with around 70% sensitivity and 72.22% specificity. To identify distinguishing TCR V-J signatures, a discovery cohort of some 100 patients was used, comprising 40 to 45 with Graves' ophthalmopathy and some 57 with stable Graves' hyperthyroidism. Prospective prediction of ophthalmopathy was tested in an independent validation cohort consisting of fewer than 20 hyperthyroidism patients and approximately 16 patients who later progressed to ophthalmopathy. The 95 to 100 discovery patients were divided at random into training and test sets in a 7:3 ratio. In roughly six Graves' hyperthyroidism patients, the study also compared T-cell repertoires from thyroid tissue with T-cell repertoires from blood. Following sampling, methimazole starting at 30 mg daily was given to hyperthyroidism patients, and high-dose intravenous methylprednisolone was given to ophthalmopathy patients. Libraries were constructed in a second round of multiplex PCR, after which size selection and purification were performed. Paired-end sequencing of the libraries was performed with 100 bp reads on an Illumina HiSeq2000. Raw data were processed with SOAPnuke, discarding reads with adapters, uncalled bases, mean Phred below 15, or no exact constant-primer or identifier match. High-quality paired reads were merged with COPE v1.2.5, and unique nucleotide sequences were defined as clonotypes. Clonotypes were aligned to IMGT TRBV, TRBD and TRBJ reference segments using MiTCR v1.1. The analysis included only V-J combinations with a frequency above 0.0001, which together covered over 98% of the repertoires. A TCS score was defined as the ratio of F50 (clonal expansion) to E x V (chaos), with BLOSUM62-based TCRdist applied between CDR3 peptides within each V-J. Welch's t-statistics and random forest reduced roughly 530 V-J features to 13, which were used in a naive Bayes classifier (R e1071). No statistical method was used to fix the sample size in advance, and group allocation was not hidden from the investigators. The paper reports TCR Vbeta CDR3 sequencing of some 140 peripheral blood samples: fewer than 50 ophthalmopathy, under 80 hyperthyroidism and 17 progressor patients.

The sequence derives from a woman in her 30s with Graves disease. Donor details come from another sample of the same person, matched by shared clones. The rearranged chain carries TRBV3-1 and TRBJ2-7; tentative D gene TRBD1, with 5 bases matching. Sequenced here: peripheral blood mononuclear cells (PBMCs), sampled at new diagnosis, from a patient treated with antithyroid drugs. CDR3 reads: CASSQLLGPYEQYF. The nucleotide sequence is TGTGCCAGCAGCCAACTTTTGGGGCCCTACGAGCAGTACTTC.